This T cell receptor beta chain came from a study of blood T cell repertoires in COVID-19. Study-level information: T cells, B-cell-depleted T cells, or PBMCs provided the cDNA or gDNA that served as material.

Data came from immunoSEQ multiplex PCR; TCRdb stores just in-frame clones and leaves some out. The sample lists some 300,000 clones, around 90% occurring once. The germline CDR1 and CDR2 sequences are KGHDR and SFDVKD. This CDR3 contains 18 residues. With 2 bases clipped from V and 3 bases from J, the junction kept 10 bases outside the gene matches. The clonotype was recovered from a woman aged 40 to 49 with COVID-19, enrolled during active disease. What was sequenced was peripheral blood. This chain joins TRBV24-1 and TRBJ1-5, with 9 bases that match TRBD1. The CDR3 nucleotides read TGTGCCACCAGTGATTCCCGAACCGGGACAGGGATCAATCAGCCCCAGCATTTT. Its protein is CATSDSRTGTGINQPQHF.